This TCR beta chain came from a study of cytomegalovirus exposure and HLA in healthy donors (TCRdb year 2017). About the investigation overall: According to an earlier analysis of several hundred of the donors, about 179 million T cells yielded some 110 million unique TCR beta sequences and approximately 280 Gb of sequence data. About 300 gigabases of sequencing data and tens of millions of unique TCR sequences made up an early release that covered several hundred HLA-typed donors. Of the approximately 400 genotyped donors, about 80% fell in the genetic ancestry cluster associated with self-reported Caucasian donors. The study aimed to test whether cataloging public T cell receptors could reveal signatures of past pathogen exposure. The T cell repertoires of several hundred subjects were profiled by immunosequencing and related to cytomegalovirus serostatus. In addition to the first cohort of around 670 subjects, a separate validation cohort of approximately 110 different subjects was used. To predict cytomegalovirus infection status, the study combined high-throughput TCR immunosequencing, statistical association of individual TCRs with disease status, and machine learning. To study patterns of TCR occurrence, a later analysis re-analyzed previously published TCR beta repertoires from 600 to 750 donors and added high-resolution HLA genotyping. In the later analysis, no new phenotypic data were used to find candidate immune exposures; instead, reliance was placed on TCR beta sequences and their occurrence across donors. To decide whether each TCR beta V gene segment behaved as functional or pseudogenic, an earlier analysis of several hundred of the donors relied on high-throughput TCR beta sequencing. Donor age, sex, ethnicity and CMV serostatus were collected together with the repertoire data. A later genetic analysis took genome-wide SNP genotypes for about 55% of the roughly 670 donors and used that subset as a discovery cohort. Every discovery cohort repertoire had been produced on one sequencing platform. Class I and class II HLA loci were covered by the typing at four-digit resolution. Typing coverage differed by locus: A, B, C, DRB1 and DQB1 were typed in about 629-640 donors, DQA1 in approximately 520, DPA1 in 606, and DPB1 in 450 to 480. About five DR-DQ haplotypes were handled as single units for association and clustering because linkage in the cohort was strong. Among about 410 genotyped donors of the cohort, an average of about 240,000 unique TCR beta nucleotide sequences was sequenced per donor, of which 15% to 20% were non-productive. The paper's findings and limits, for the study overall: Linkage disequilibrium might explain the correlated functional status among segregating V segments, but an unknown experimental factor could not be excluded. The earlier analysis of a few hundred of the donors excluded fewer than 20 rarely observed V segments, including chromosome 9 orphons, because counts were too low. Because HLA typing was missing for some donors at each locus, association tests included only the typed subset. Because the 87-base-pair reads could not distinguish some IMGT-functional V segments, including TRBV6-2 and TRBV6-3, those segments were excluded. An earlier analysis of 450 to 750 of the donors showed that most TCR beta V segments appeared in productive rearrangements either about 87% or about 30% of the time, which broadly matched IMGT annotations. In both the original and validation cohorts, the classifier was reported to diagnose cytomegalovirus status with high specificity and sensitivity. A further reported finding was that TCR beta sequences accurately predicted the HLA-A and HLA-B alleles for most subjects in the first cohort. Compared with equally common non-associated chains, HLA-associated TCR beta chains in a later analysis were more clonally expanded and had lower generation probabilities. A later genetic analysis reported fewer N-insertions in productive TCRs among donors in an Asian-associated ancestry cluster than the roughly 700-donor mean. Most TCR sequences were seen in very few donors, while some public TCRs were found in many individuals. In vitro tests confirmed that three of the cytomegalovirus-associated TCR beta chains recognize cytomegalovirus antigens. A later analysis reported that several top co-occurrence clusters appeared linked to parvovirus B19, influenza, CMV and Epstein-Barr virus. In a later analysis, the rate of TCR association differed among HLA loci, with DRB1 alleles having the most associated TCRs and HLA-C alleles having the fewest. The study listed 150 to 200 TCR beta chains as associated with cytomegalovirus. It was suggested by the authors that the approach could potentially be generalized to other disease states and immunological phenotypes. A cluster of highly shared sequence variants was judged likely to be a technical artifact of the sequencing pipeline. A later analysis found that most CMV-associated TCR beta chains appeared HLA-restricted, with HLA associations seemingly driven largely by CMV exposure. Sequencing depth was assumed to be roughly uniform across donors in the presence/absence analyses, though that assumption may not hold. Immune exposure information for the cohort was limited to CMV serostatus. A later genetic analysis associated a missense DCLRE1C variant with V-gene and J-gene trimming of TCR beta chains, and an independent cohort replicated the association. Assigning TCR associations to individual alleles was difficult when HLA alleles, especially DR and DQ, strongly co-occurred. Only TCR beta chains were sequenced in this cohort, and the absence of alpha or paired-chain data limited detectable features. In a later analysis, around 17,000 TCR beta sequences were associated with specific HLA alleles at a false discovery rate of 0.05.

The library was obtained by the immunoSEQ multiplex PCR assay. For the multiplex PCR, a mixture combining 60 forward primers for TCR Vbeta segments and 13 reverse primers for TCR Jbeta segments was used. Amplification of the CDR3 region of rearranged TCR beta genes was performed with a multiplex PCR assay on genomic DNA. The Illumina HiSeq System was used to sequence the amplified TCR beta libraries as 87-base-pair reads. As for how the authors treated the data: Across the 600 to 700 repertoires, a later analysis counted tens of millions of unique TCR beta chains, 9 million to 14 million of which were shared by at least two donors. Raw reads were error-corrected and collapsed into unique sequences by a nearest-neighbor algorithm in which closely related sequences were merged to remove PCR and sequencing errors. To assign V, D and J gene segments, CDR3 sequences were aligned to IMGT reference sequences. For a sequence to be retained, a match of at least six nucleotides to both a V gene segment and a J gene segment was required. Rearrangements were classified as productive when the CDR3 lacked stop codons and remained in frame with V and J, and all other rearrangements were classified as non-productive. CDR3 was defined according to IMGT convention as the region running from the second conserved V-encoded cysteine to the conserved J-encoded phenylalanine. Sequences without an unambiguous match to a single V gene segment were excluded from the earlier analysis of about 600 of the donors. In an earlier analysis of approximately 590 of the donors, a V segment was called functional when productive rearrangements were above 56.7%, and segregating when the standard deviation between donors exceeded 5%. A statistical classification framework was built for diagnosing cytomegalovirus status from the catalog of TCR beta chain sequences. A later analysis assigned V and J genes by comparing TCR nucleotide sequences with IMGT/GENE-DB human TR gene sequences. In a later analysis, CDR3 sequences and most-parsimonious VDJ recombination scenarios were assigned using the TCRdist pipeline. In a later analysis, every TCR beta chain was defined by the combination of its CDR3 amino acid sequence and its V-gene family, and reads without a unique V-gene family were dropped. In a later analysis, around 650 highly shared, low-generation-probability nucleotide sequences were removed to address suspected cross-contamination and a sequencing artifact. In a later analysis, a clonal expansion index was calculated for each public chain from normalized within-repertoire ranks of inferred template counts. Generation probabilities in a later analysis came from a VDJ recombination model fitted to out-of-frame rearrangements, and those results were checked against IGoR. Hypergeometric tests were used in a later analysis to score TCR-TCR, TCR-HLA and TCR-CMV co-occurrence, with a repertoire-size bias correction applied to the TCR pairs. To estimate false discovery rates, a later analysis permuted the HLA or CMV assignments 20 times. In a later analysis, co-occurring TCRs were grouped using DBSCAN, and TCRdist sequence similarity was added for clustering within HLA-allele-positive subsets. Repertoires with fewer than 30,000 or more than 120,000 public chains were left out of co-occurrence clustering, as were about 5 repertoires with anomalous nucleotide sharing. TCRdb retrieved this table from immuneACCESS and kept in-frame rearrangements only. Not all clones are present; in checked studies, unresolved V genes account for under half, and no reason is known for the remainder. The V and J calls and clone size are taken from that table; D and trimming were inferred from the DNA. For this sample the table gives some 150,000 clones, of which 82% were detected only once. The ten largest clones take up 5% to 7.5% of the sample.

The CDR3 has 16 amino acids, counting the end cysteine and phenylalanine. The only DNA kept is the CDR3, 48 bases in frame from the first base. V has 4 bases trimmed and J has 6 bases trimmed; junction bases matching no gene number 13. The germline V gene (reference sequence) gives CDR1 as SGHNT and CDR2 as YYREEE. To note about this clone: What this receptor recognizes is not known. Base qualities are not provided; no much larger clone lies one nucleotide away.

In total, roughly 670 healthy bone marrow donors made up the cohort. All cohort members were sampled while nominally healthy, although unrecorded immune exposures were likely present. The donor was CMV seropositive and was included in the group of almost 300 seropositive cohort members. Every donor gave a peripheral blood sample, and the peripheral blood mononuclear cells from that sample were used for TCR beta sequencing. Genomic DNA was extracted from the blood cell samples with the Qiagen DNeasy Blood Extraction Kit. Sequencing used PBMCs. This clonotype was obtained from a woman aged 45-65 years in good health and CMV-seropositive. The V and J segments used are TRBV5-4 and TRBJ2-1; 7 bases in between match TRBD2. The DNA sequence is as follows: TGTGCCAGCAGCGGAAATCGGGGGGAGATAAGCAATGAGCAGTTCTTC. It is translated as CASSGNRGEISNEQFF.